This is a list of T cell receptor beta chains from one sample in a study of CD8+ T cells in alopecia areata. Clones were sequenced by immunoSEQ multiplex PCR, and TCRdb holds only the in-frame ones, with some missing. Among under 200,000 clones listed, 60% to 75% were seen once. The source was CD4+ T cells sorted from blood, collected at week 24, from a patient treated with tofacitinib. The receptors were sampled from a human donor with alopecia areata. Each CDR3 is given without its conserved first and last residue.

v_gene	j_gene	CDR3aa
TRBV4-1	TRBJ1-2	ASSRDVDYGYT
TRBV5-1	TRBJ2-1	ASSSLTGSDEQF
TRBV4-2	TRBJ2-3	ASSQATGLAGGTDTQY
TRBV30	TRBJ2-5	AWSASNRVWETQY
TRBV30	TRBJ1-6	AWSVGPLRALH
TRBV2	TRBJ1-3	ASSVDGGFSGNTIY
TRBV5-1	TRBJ2-5	ASSLALQETQY
TRBV4-1	TRBJ1-6	ASSQVMRTGESPLH
TRBV10-3	TRBJ2-3	AIRSGPERGTDTQY
TRBV14	TRBJ2-6	ASSQVGGSGANVLT
TRBV2	TRBJ2-2	ASSELRSGELF
TRBV6-5	TRBJ1-2	ASSYLGQGKGYT
TRBV19	TRBJ1-1	ASSTRPEVTEAF
TRBV25-1	TRBJ1-1	ASSSTGSTEAF
TRBV5-1	TRBJ2-5	ASSNRHPSQETQY
TRBV18	TRBJ1-6	ASSPEAPRPLH
TRBV29-1	TRBJ2-1	SASFSVEQF
TRBV29-1	TRBJ1-5	SVVDGGEGNQPQH
TRBV30	TRBJ1-1	AWTTGKTEAF
TRBV6-4	TRBJ2-3	ASSDRGAGTDTQY
TRBV7-9	TRBJ1-2	ASSLDNYGYT
TRBV25-1	TRBJ2-3	ASSELSGGADTQY
TRBV5-1	TRBJ2-3	ASSSLGLVDTQY
TRBV10-3	TRBJ1-5	AISGQLNSNQPQH
TRBV5-1	TRBJ2-5	ASRGSGSVWETQY